The T cell receptor beta chain described here comes from a study of vaccination effects on CD4 cells after COVID-19. Overall study context: Both late and early after vaccination, a few convalescent patients were sampled. Sampling occurred a median 72 days post second dose, range 14 to 241.

Culture lasted about ten days before CD4+ T cell isolation. This individual contracted SARS-CoV-2 between March and December 2020, as verified by PCR. Participants got two doses of BNT162b2 or mRNA-1273 vaccine. Libraries were prepared by immunoSEQ multiplex PCR; TCRdb keeps only in-frame clonotypes and omits some of them. This sample has tens of thousands of clones, with more than 65% found just once. Germline V gene sequence: CDR1 SGHVS, CDR2 FQNEAQ. This CDR3 spans 14 amino acids. Between the trimmed V and J ends, which lost 5 bases and 3 bases, there was a span of 14 bases. To note about this clone: Its antigen is still unknown.

Sample: CD4+ T cells from PBMCs cultured without peptide, taken after COVID-19 vaccination. This clonotype was obtained from a human donor who had a prior SARS-CoV-2 infection. The chain is built from TRBV7-8 and TRBJ2-7, with D possibly called TRBD1 or TRBD2 (5 bases each). This CDR3 reads CASSQDMEDYEQYF. CDR3 DNA: TGTGCCAGCAGCCAGGACATGGAGGACTACGAGCAGTACTTC.